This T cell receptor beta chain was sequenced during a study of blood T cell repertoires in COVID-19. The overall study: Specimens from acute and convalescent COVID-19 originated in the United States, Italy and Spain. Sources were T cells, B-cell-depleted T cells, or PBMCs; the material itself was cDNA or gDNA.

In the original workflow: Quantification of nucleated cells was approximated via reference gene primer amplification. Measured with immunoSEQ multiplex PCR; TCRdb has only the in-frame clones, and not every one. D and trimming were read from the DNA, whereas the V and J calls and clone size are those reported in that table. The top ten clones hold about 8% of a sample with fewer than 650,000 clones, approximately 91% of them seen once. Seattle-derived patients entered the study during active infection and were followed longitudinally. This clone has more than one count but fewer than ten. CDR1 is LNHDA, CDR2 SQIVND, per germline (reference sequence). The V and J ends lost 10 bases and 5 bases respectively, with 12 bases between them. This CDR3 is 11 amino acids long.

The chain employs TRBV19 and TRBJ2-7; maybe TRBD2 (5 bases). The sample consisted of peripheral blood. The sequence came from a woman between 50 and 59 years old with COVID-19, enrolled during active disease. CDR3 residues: CATSSGNEQYF. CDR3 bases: TGTGCCACTTCTTCCGGGAACGAGCAGTACTTC. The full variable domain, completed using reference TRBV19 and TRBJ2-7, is DGGITQSPKYLFRKEGQNVTLSCEQNLNHDAMYWYRQDPGQGLRLIYYSQIVNDFQKGDIAEGYSVSREKKESFPLTVTSAQKNPTAFYLCATSSGNEQYFGPGTRLTVT.